The clone carrying this T cell receptor beta chain was detected a few times. The antigen remains undetermined. This sample is part of a study of blood T cells in healthy people across ages. Together with a sample-barcoded 5' primer, a J-beta primer mix was included in a second PCR lasting 7 to 11 cycles. TCRdb fed the 5' RACE reads into MiXCR, producing one record per CDR3 protein. Here the sample spans about 720,000 distinct CDR3 sequences, 22% being singletons. This CDR3 region has 13 residues. Germline-derived CDR1 and CDR2 are SEHNR and FQNEAQ (reference sequence). Trimming removed 7 bases at V and 3 bases at J, with 13 bases between. Study-level results: Whereas aged donors had fewer naive CD4+ cells, long-lived donors had more of them and higher diversity. Roughly linear declines in TCR beta diversity per million T cells occurred with age.

V and J are TRBV7-9 and TRBJ2-7; tentatively, D is TRBD2 (6 bases). This clonotype originated in a man aged 65 to 85 in good health. Sequenced: blood. The CDR3 is CASTGTLNYEQYF. The CDR3 nucleotides read TGTGCCAGCACCGGGACTCTCAACTACGAGCAGTACTTC.